This TCR beta chain was found in a study of blood T cell repertoires in COVID-19 (dated by TCRdb to 2019 to 2021). Background for the entire study: Collaborator samples came from the United States, Italy and Spain and covered acute and convalescent phases of COVID-19. Subjects who had been exposed to COVID-19, were actively infected with it, or had recovered from it provided the deeply sampled blood TCRbeta repertoires that made up the dataset. Sample metadata almost always included a de-identified subject ID, COVID-19 status, age in years and sex. Where available, HLA class I and class II types were taken from metadata supplied by the sample provider and were not determined by assay-based typing. The material from the prospective study consisted of cDNA or gDNA derived from T cells, B-cell-depleted T cells, or PBMCs. Samples came from the ongoing ImmuneRACE study (first 160 participants) plus 1,254 subjects from 6 global collaborators. The repertoires were released in a freely available public database intended as a resource for research on the immune response to SARS-CoV-2. Results the study describes overall, beyond this receptor: How much clinical and demographic metadata was included differed by source and by participant, and the metadata was provided uncurated.

Regarding this clone: Its binding antigen is unknown. Per-base qualities were not stored, and no clone one base away is much larger.

Whole blood was collected in K2EDTA tubes by collaborating institutions according to the institutions' own protocols. Collaborator samples were shipped for TCRbeta analysis as frozen whole blood, isolated PBMCs, or DNA extracted from either sample type. TCRbeta CDR3 regions were amplified from genomic DNA using the immunoSEQ Assay, a bias-controlled multiplex PCR. In the source study's methods: Within the assay, amplification of reference gene primers was used to estimate how many nucleated cells each sample contained. Sequence reads were collapsed and filtered to measure the absolute abundance of every unique TCRbeta CDR3 rearrangement. For each sample, productive Simpson clonality was calculated as the square root of Simpson's diversity index across productive rearrangements. Here the immuneACCESS table is served through TCRdb, limited to in-frame sequences with V and J called. Missing clones are a known gap in these copies; in checked studies unresolved V genes cover under half, and the rest lacks a known reason. That table is the source of V, J and clone size, and D and trimming were worked out from the DNA. The sample table contains about 200,000 clones; only one count was recorded for 75% to 90% of them. Around 7% of the sample is in the top ten clones.

Including the terminal cysteine and phenylalanine, the CDR3 comprises 16 residues. The retained sequence is limited to the CDR3, 48 bases, with the frame set at the first base. The germline V and J ends show losses of 1 base and 2 bases respectively, and no gene match explains 3 bases of the junction. The germline V gene specifies SGHDT as CDR1 and YYEEEE as CDR2. The rearranged chain carries TRBV5-6 and TRBJ2-3; 11 middle bases align to TRBD2. The origin of this receptor is a man in his forties with acute or convalescent COVID-19. Sequenced material: peripheral blood. At the DNA level, the sequence is TGTGCCAGCAGCTTGTGGACTAGCGGGTTCACAGATACGCAGTATTTT. Translated, it gives CASSLWTSGFTDTQYF. Extended through the reference TRBV5-6 and TRBJ2-3 proteins, this CDR3 yields the full variable domain: DAGVTQSPTHLIKTRGQQVTLRCSPKSGHDTVSWYQQALGQGPQFIFQYYEEEERQRGNFPDRFSGHQFPNYSSELNVNALLLGDSALYLCASSLWTSGFTDTQYFGPGTRLTVL.